These T cell receptor beta chains were read from a single sample in a study of CD8 T cells in Susac syndrome. TCRdb re-called the immunoSEQ multiplex PCR reads through MiXCR, storing one row per CDR3 protein. The sample includes 95,000 to 150,000 distinct CDR3 sequences, over 95% of them seen just once. Sequencing input: CD4+ T cells from PBMCs. All receptors come from a human donor with Susac syndrome. CDR3s include the opening cysteine and the closing phenylalanine or tryptophan. D genes are given only for firm matches. Clone size is stated in some rows and not others, as once, few, many or a class when expanded.

d_gene: .
j_gene: TRBJ1-2
abundance: .
v_gene: TRBV30
CDR3aa: CAWSGTAMSYTF
CDR3nt: TGTGCCTGGAGTGGGACAGCTATGAGTTACACCTTC

d_gene: .
j_gene: TRBJ1-2
abundance: .
v_gene: TRBV30
CDR3aa: CAWTPLQANYGYTF
CDR3nt: TGTGCCTGGACCCCACTCCAGGCCAACTATGGCTACACCTTC

d_gene: .
j_gene: TRBJ2-1
abundance: .
v_gene: TRBV20-1
CDR3aa: CSARDQQGLNEQFF
CDR3nt: TGCAGTGCTAGAGATCAGCAGGGGCTCAATGAGCAGTTCTTC

d_gene: .
j_gene: TRBJ2-7
abundance: .
v_gene: TRBV20-1
CDR3aa: CSVRGTGSSYEQYF
CDR3nt: TGCAGTGTCCGGGGGACGGGGAGCTCCTACGAGCAGTACTTC

d_gene: TRBD2
j_gene: TRBJ2-7
abundance: .
v_gene: TRBV29-1
CDR3aa: CSVSLRERPYEQYF
CDR3nt: TGCAGCGTCTCTTTGCGGGAGCGTCCCTACGAGCAGTACTTC

d_gene: .
j_gene: TRBJ2-7
abundance: .
v_gene: TRBV7-2
CDR3aa: CASSPSGTEAYEQYF
CDR3nt: TGTGCCAGCAGTCCTTCCGGGACCGAAGCCTACGAGCAGTACTTC

d_gene: TRBD1
j_gene: TRBJ2-5
abundance: .
v_gene: TRBV5-4
CDR3aa: CASSLARGQETQYF
CDR3nt: TGTGCCAGCAGCTTGGCCAGGGGGCAAGAGACCCAGTACTTC

d_gene: .
j_gene: TRBJ1-1
abundance: .
v_gene: TRBV18
CDR3aa: CASSPLSQNTEAFF
CDR3nt: TGTGCCAGCTCACCTTTGAGTCAGAACACTGAAGCTTTCTTT

d_gene: TRBD1
j_gene: TRBJ2-1
abundance: once
v_gene: TRBV6-5
CDR3aa: CASSRPTGIRNEQFF
CDR3nt: TGTGCCAGCAGTCGACCGACAGGGATAAGAAATGAGCAGTTCTTC

d_gene: .
j_gene: TRBJ2-1
abundance: .
v_gene: TRBV5-1
CDR3aa: CASSLAPMNEQFF
CDR3nt: TGCGCCAGCAGCTTGGCCCCCATGAATGAGCAGTTCTTC

d_gene: TRBD2
j_gene: TRBJ2-5
abundance: .
v_gene: TRBV28
CDR3aa: CASSLTGGGETQYF
CDR3nt: TGTGCCAGCAGTTTAACGGGAGGAGGAGAGACCCAGTACTTC

d_gene: TRBD2
j_gene: TRBJ2-1
abundance: .
v_gene: TRBV5-1
CDR3aa: CASSPSGDYNEQFF
CDR3nt: TGCGCCAGCAGCCCTAGCGGAGATTACAATGAGCAGTTCTTC

d_gene: TRBD2
j_gene: TRBJ2-7
abundance: .
v_gene: TRBV12-3/TRBV12-4
CDR3aa: CASSLNSGPYEQYF
CDR3nt: TGTGCCAGCAGTTTAAATAGCGGGCCCTACGAGCAGTACTTC

d_gene: .
j_gene: TRBJ1-2
abundance: .
v_gene: TRBV29-1
CDR3aa: CSVPLDGGSYGYTF
CDR3nt: TGCAGCGTTCCCTTAGACGGGGGCTCCTATGGCTACACCTTC

d_gene: TRBD2
j_gene: TRBJ2-1
abundance: once
v_gene: TRBV3-1
CDR3aa: CASSPFRTSGTYNEQFF
CDR3nt: TGTGCCAGCAGCCCCTTCCGGACTAGCGGGACCTACAATGAGCAGTTCTTC

d_gene: TRBD2
j_gene: TRBJ2-1
abundance: .
v_gene: TRBV24-1
CDR3aa: CATSRTSGYNEQFF
CDR3nt: TGTGCCACCAGCCGGACTAGCGGGTACAATGAGCAGTTCTTC

d_gene: TRBD2
j_gene: TRBJ2-7
abundance: once
v_gene: TRBV6-6
CDR3aa: CASSKIAGFAVNEQYF
CDR3nt: TGTGCCAGCAGTAAAATAGCGGGGTTCGCTGTCAACGAGCAGTACTTC

d_gene: .
j_gene: TRBJ1-3
abundance: once
v_gene: TRBV30
CDR3aa: CAWTLPERPRISGNTIYF
CDR3nt: TGTGCCTGGACTTTACCTGAAAGACCGCGGATCTCTGGAAACACCATATATTTT

d_gene: .
j_gene: TRBJ2-1
abundance: .
v_gene: TRBV5-1
CDR3aa: CASSLGDSRDEQFF
CDR3nt: TGCGCCAGCAGCTTGGGGGACTCTAGGGATGAGCAGTTCTTC

d_gene: .
j_gene: TRBJ2-7
abundance: .
v_gene: TRBV10-3
CDR3aa: CAISESRGEQYF
CDR3nt: TGTGCCATCAGTGAGTCGAGGGGCGAGCAGTACTTC

d_gene: TRBD2
j_gene: TRBJ2-3
abundance: .
v_gene: TRBV29-1
CDR3aa: CSVEVLTSGTDTQYF
CDR3nt: TGCAGCGTTGAAGTCCTCACTAGCGGCACAGATACGCAGTATTTT

d_gene: .
j_gene: TRBJ1-4
abundance: .
v_gene: TRBV5-4
CDR3aa: CASSPMDGQNEKLFF
CDR3nt: TGTGCCAGCAGCCCCATGGACGGACAGAATGAAAAACTGTTTTTT

d_gene: .
j_gene: TRBJ2-1
abundance: .
v_gene: TRBV29-1
CDR3aa: CSVEDRNRNEQFF
CDR3nt: TGCAGCGTTGAGGACAGAAACCGCAATGAGCAGTTCTTC

d_gene: TRBD1
j_gene: TRBJ2-3
abundance: .
v_gene: TRBV24-1
CDR3aa: CATSDRASRQGADTQYF
CDR3nt: TGTGCCACCAGTGATCGGGCCTCTCGACAGGGTGCAGATACGCAGTATTTT

d_gene: TRBD2
j_gene: TRBJ2-5
abundance: once
v_gene: TRBV12-3/TRBV12-4
CDR3aa: CASSSAGGGSGSRSETQYF
CDR3nt: TGTGCCAGCAGTTCCGCCGGGGGCGGTAGCGGGAGTAGGTCGGAGACCCAGTACTTC

d_gene: .
j_gene: TRBJ2-1
abundance: once
v_gene: TRBV5-1
CDR3aa: CASSLAPASYNEQFF
CDR3nt: TGCGCCAGCAGCTTGGCGCCAGCATCCTACAATGAGCAGTTCTTC

d_gene: .
j_gene: TRBJ1-5
abundance: .
v_gene: TRBV12-3/TRBV12-4
CDR3aa: CASSLMGEPQHF
CDR3nt: TGTGCCAGCAGTTTAATGGGGGAGCCCCAGCATTTT